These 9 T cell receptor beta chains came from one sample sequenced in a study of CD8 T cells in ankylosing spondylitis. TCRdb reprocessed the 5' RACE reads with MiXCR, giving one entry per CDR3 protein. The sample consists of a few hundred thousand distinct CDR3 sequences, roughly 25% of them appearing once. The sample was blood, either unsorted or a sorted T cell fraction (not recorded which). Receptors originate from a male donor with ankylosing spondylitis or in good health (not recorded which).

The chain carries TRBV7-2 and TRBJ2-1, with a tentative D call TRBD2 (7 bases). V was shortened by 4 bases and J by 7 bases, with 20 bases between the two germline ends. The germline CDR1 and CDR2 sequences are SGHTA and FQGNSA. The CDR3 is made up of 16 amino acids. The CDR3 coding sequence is TGTGCCAGCAGCTCGCACCCCGGGGGGCCGGGGAATGAGCAGTTCTTC. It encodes CASSSHPGGPGNEQFF. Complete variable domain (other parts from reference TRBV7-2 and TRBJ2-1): GAGVSQSPSNKVTEKGKDVELRCDPISGHTALYWYRQSLGQGLEFLIYFQGNSAPDKSGLPSDRFSAERTGGSVSTLTIQRTQQEDSAVYLCASSSHPGGPGNEQFFGPGTRLTVL.

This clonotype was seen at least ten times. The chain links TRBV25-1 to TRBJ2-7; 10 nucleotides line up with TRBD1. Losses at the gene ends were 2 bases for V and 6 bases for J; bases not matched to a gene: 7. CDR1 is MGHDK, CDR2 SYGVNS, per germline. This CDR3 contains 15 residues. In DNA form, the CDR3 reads TGTGCCAGCAGTGAAGTTGCGGGACAGGGGTTCGAGCAGTACTTC. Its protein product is CASSEVAGQGFEQYF.

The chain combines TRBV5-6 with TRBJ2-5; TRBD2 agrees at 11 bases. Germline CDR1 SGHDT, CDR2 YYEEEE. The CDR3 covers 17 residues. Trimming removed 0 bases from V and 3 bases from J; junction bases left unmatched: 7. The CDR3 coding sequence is TGTGCCAGCAGCTTGGTTTTTGGTAGCGGGGGGGAAGAGACCCAGTACTTC. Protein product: CASSLVFGSGGEETQYF. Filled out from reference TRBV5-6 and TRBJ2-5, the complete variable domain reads DAGVTQSPTHLIKTRGQQVTLRCSPKSGHDTVSWYQQALGQGPQFIFQYYEEEERQRGNFPDRFSGHQFPNYSSELNVNALLLGDSALYLCASSLVFGSGGEETQYFGPGTRLLVL.

The CDR3 DNA reads as TGTGCCAGCAGCTTAGCGGTGCTAGCGGGGGGCGAAGAGACCCAGTACTTC. Amino acid sequence: CASSLAVLAGGEETQYF. The chain recombines TRBV7-9 with TRBJ2-5, with 11 nucleotides matching TRBD2. This CDR3 contains 17 residues. Germline V CDR1 and CDR2: SEHNR, FQNEAQ (reference sequence). The J segment lost 3 bases and the V segment lost 0 bases, leaving 6 bases of the junction unmatched.

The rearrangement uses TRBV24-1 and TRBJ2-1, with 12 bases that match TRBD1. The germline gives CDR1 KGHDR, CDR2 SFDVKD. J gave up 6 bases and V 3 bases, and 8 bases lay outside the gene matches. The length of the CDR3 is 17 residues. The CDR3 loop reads CATSDVNRDRGPNEQFF. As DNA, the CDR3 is TGTGCCACCAGTGATGTAAACCGGGACAGGGGGCCCAATGAGCAGTTCTTC.

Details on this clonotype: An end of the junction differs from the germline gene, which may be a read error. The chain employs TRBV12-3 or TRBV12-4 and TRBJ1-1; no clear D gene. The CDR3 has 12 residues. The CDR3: CASSPGRMPSLF. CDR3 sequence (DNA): TGTGCCAGCAGTCCCGGACGGATGCCCTCCCTTTTC.

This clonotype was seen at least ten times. The CDR3 DNA sequence: TGTGCCAGCAGCCCCGGACTTGCGGGGGGGCGAAAGACAGATACGCAGTATTTT. It codes for CASSPGLAGGRKTDTQYF. The rearrangement uses TRBV11-2 and TRBJ2-3; 9 bases line up with TRBD2. V shed 5 bases, J shed 3 bases, and the junction held 15 bases outside the gene matches. The germline V gene has CDR1 SGHAT and CDR2 FQNNGV. The CDR3 sequence is 18 residues long. The full variable domain, with the rest looked up from reference TRBV11-2 and TRBJ2-3, is EAGVAQSPRYKIIEKRQSVAFWCNPISGHATLYWYQQILGQGPKLLIQFQNNGVVDDSQLPKDRFSAERLKGVDSTLKIQPAKLEDSAVYLCASSPGLAGGRKTDTQYFGPGTRLTVL.

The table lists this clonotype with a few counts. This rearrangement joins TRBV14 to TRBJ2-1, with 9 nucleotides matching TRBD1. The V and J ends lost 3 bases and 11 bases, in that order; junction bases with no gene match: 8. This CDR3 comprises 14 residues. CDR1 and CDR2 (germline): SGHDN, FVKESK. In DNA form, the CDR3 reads TGTGCCAGCAGCCATCAGCCCGGGACAGGGAAGCAGTTCTTC. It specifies CASSHQPGTGKQFF.

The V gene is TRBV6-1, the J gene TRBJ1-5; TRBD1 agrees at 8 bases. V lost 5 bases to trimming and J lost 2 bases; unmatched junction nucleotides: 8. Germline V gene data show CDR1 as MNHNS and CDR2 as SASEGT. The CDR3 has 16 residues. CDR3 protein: CASSRQGQRGNQPQHF. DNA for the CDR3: TGTGCCAGCAGTCGACAGGGGCAACGGGGCAATCAGCCCCAGCATTTT.